This T cell receptor beta chain was observed in a study of T cell changes during pregnancy in multiple sclerosis. Germline V gene sequence: CDR1 LNHNV, CDR2 YYDKDF (reference sequence). This CDR3 comprises 14 residues. V was shortened by 0 bases and J by 4 bases, with 9 bases between the two germline ends. Sequenced by immunoSEQ multiplex PCR; TCRdb stores in-frame clones only, minus some. The sample shows 15,000 to 20,000 clones, 80% to 90% of them seen only once. The chain employs TRBV15 and TRBJ1-1, with D maybe TRBD1 (5 bases). Sequencing used CD8+ T cells from peripheral blood mononuclear cells, obtained in the second trimester of pregnancy. This receptor was identified in a female donor in good health, enrolled as a control in a pregnancy study. The CDR3 loop is CATSRDGGITEAFF. For the CDR3, the DNA is TGTGCCACCAGCAGAGATGGGGGGATCACTGAAGCTTTCTTT.